Each of the 25 T cell receptor beta chains below was sequenced from the same sample in a study of somatic mutations in cytotoxic T cells in rheumatoid arthritis. Assay: immunoSEQ multiplex PCR; the TCRdb copy retains only in-frame clones and omits some. This sample yields some 10,000 clones, of which about 88% are seen a single time; about 1% belongs to the top ten. Sample: CD4+ T cells sorted from blood. The receptors come from a woman in her late teens or twenties with rheumatoid arthritis.

The chain joins TRBV30 to TRBJ2-7; 12 bases agree with TRBD2. V was pared by 7 bases and J by 4 bases, with 2 bases of the junction left unmatched. The CDR3 runs to 12 residues. CDR1 is GTSNPN and CDR2 is SVGIG in the germline V gene (reference sequence). The chain's CDR3 is CASSGRAYEQYF. The CDR3 nucleotides are TGTGCCTCTAGCGGGAGGGCGTACGAGCAGTACTTC.

This clone was counted only a few times. The J gene is TRBJ1-3, the V gene TRBV19; D is possibly TRBD1 (5 bases). CDR3 length: 11 residues. From germline, CDR1 is LNHDA and CDR2 SQIVND (reference sequence). V lost 10 bases to trimming and J lost 4 bases, with 8 bases between them. CDR3 sequence: CATGAGNTIYF. The DNA for the CDR3 is TGTGCCACTGGGGCCGGAAACACCATATATTTT.

The chain uses TRBV5-1 and TRBJ2-7; 7 bases are a match to TRBD1. This CDR3 is 14 amino acids long. V was pared by 0 bases and J by 6 bases, with 6 bases of the junction left unmatched. The germline CDR1 and CDR2 sequences are SGHRS and YFSETQ. DNA of the CDR3: TGCGCCAGCAGCTTGGTGTCGGGACAGCCCGAGCAGTACTTC. Residues: CASSLVSGQPEQYF.

This clone has only one observation. The chain couples TRBV27 to TRBJ2-1; 11 nucleotides match TRBD2. Germline V gives CDR1 MNHEY, CDR2 SMNVEV (reference sequence). Trimming took 5 bases from V and 12 from J; bases not matched to a gene: 15. This CDR3 comprises 16 residues. In nucleotides, the CDR3 is TGTGCCAGCAGTCGCACTAGCGGGGGCGCCGCTAGTGGGCAGTTCTTC. This encodes CASSRTSGGAASGQFF.

V usage is TRBV10-3 and J usage is TRBJ2-2, with 11 bases aligning to TRBD2. This CDR3 is built from 16 residues. Germline loops: CDR1 ENHRY, CDR2 SYGVKD. V trimming: 4 bases; J trimming: 8 bases; junction bases outside the gene matches: 9. CDR3 in amino acids: CAISGKTSGAGGELFF. CDR3 bases: TGTGCCATCAGTGGGAAGACTAGCGGGGCCGGGGGGGAGCTGTTTTTT.

In DNA form, the CDR3 reads TGTGCCAGCAGCCTTAGCGGGGCCCAGTCCTACGAGCAGTACTTC. This translates into CASSLSGAQSYEQYF. The chain links TRBV7-2 to TRBJ2-5; 8 bases match TRBD2. The DNA end is more similar to TRBJ2-7, so the J call may be wrong. CDR3 length: 15 residues. The germline V gene has CDR1 SGHTA and CDR2 FQGNSA.

The V and J genes are TRBV18 and TRBJ1-2; D unclear. V lost 6 bases, J lost 7 bases, and 18 bases lay in between. Germline V gives CDR1 KGHSH, CDR2 LQKENI. This CDR3 has 14 amino acids. The CDR3 region has the DNA TGTGCCAGCTCCCCCATTGATGTTCGGGTTGGCTACACCTTC. This sequence encodes CASSPIDVRVGYTF. Based on the CDR3 plus reference TRBV18 and TRBJ1-2, the full variable domain is NAGVMQNPRHLVRRRGQEARLRCSPMKGHSHVYWYRQLPEEGLKFMVYLQKENIIDESGMPKERFSAEFPKEGPSILRIQQVVRGDSAAYFCASSPIDVRVGYTFGSGTRLTVV.

The chain employs TRBV2 and TRBJ1-3; possibly TRBD1 for D (5 bases). With 6 bases removed from V and 3 bases from J, the gap between germline ends came to 6 bases. Germline CDR1 reads SNHLY; CDR2 reads FYNNEI. This CDR3 contains 12 residues. The CDR3, as DNA: TGTGCCAGCAGACAGGATGGAAACACCATATATTTT. Translating gives CASRQDGNTIYF.

This rearrangement joins TRBV18 to TRBJ2-1; TRBD2 matches at 9 bases. Trimming cost V 3 bases and J 5 bases; bases outside gene matches: 5. The V gene's germline CDR1 is KGHSH and CDR2 LQKENI. The CDR3 is made up of 15 amino acids. CDR3 bases: TGTGCCAGCTCACCGCGGGAGGGCAAGGACAATGAGCAGTTCTTC. Translating gives CASSPREGKDNEQFF.

This sequence joins TRBV9 and TRBJ2-1; TRBD1 is a possible D gene (5 bases). The V gene's germline CDR1 is SGDLS and CDR2 YYNGEE. The ends were cut back, 3 bases at V and 4 bases at J, with 11 bases in the middle. CDR3 size: 14 residues. The CDR3, as DNA: TGTGCCAGCAGCGCCCTGGACACTTACAATGAGCAGTTCTTC. Its translation: CASSALDTYNEQFF.

The CDR3 DNA reads TGTGCCAGCAGCTCCCCGGGGGTCACTGAAGCTTTCTTT. Its protein product is CASSSPGVTEAFF. The chain couples TRBV13 to TRBJ1-1; a weak D match, TRBD1 (5 bases). This CDR3 has 13 residues. Per germline, CDR1 PRHDT and CDR2 FYEKMQ (reference sequence). The germline V and J ends were trimmed by 4 bases and 4 bases, with 10 bases remaining between them.

The rearrangement uses TRBV10-3 and TRBJ1-2; tentative D call: TRBD1 (5 bases). Trimming removed 0 bases at V and 4 bases at J, with 9 bases between. Germline loops: CDR1 ENHRY, CDR2 SYGVKD. This CDR3 is 14 amino acids long. The CDR3 reads CAISESTALYGYTF. The CDR3 DNA reads as TGTGCCATCAGTGAGTCGACAGCCCTCTATGGCTACACCTTC.

This sequence joins TRBV5-6 and TRBJ1-5; TRBD1 matches 9 bases. This CDR3 contains 16 residues. Germline V gene data show CDR1 as SGHDT and CDR2 as YYEEEE. Trimming took 0 bases from V and 1 from J; bases not matched to a gene: 2. The CDR3 DNA sequence: TGTGCCAGCAGCTTGGGACAGGGGGTCAGCAATCAGCCCCAGCATTTT. This codes for CASSLGQGVSNQPQHF.

Only one count was recorded for this clone. V gene TRBV6-1 combines with J gene TRBJ2-1; D is unclear. This CDR3 region has 12 residues. The germline CDR1 and CDR2 sequences are MNHNS and SASEGT. V was pared by 2 bases and J by 7 bases, with 6 bases between. The CDR3 DNA reads as TGTGCCAGCAGTGAAACGCGGAATGAGCAGTTCTTC. It encodes CASSETRNEQFF.

The rearrangement uses TRBV18 and TRBJ2-2; possibly TRBD2 for D (6 bases). Trimming shortened V by 3 bases and J by 5 bases, and 13 bases separated the two germline ends. The CDR3 runs 15 residues. From germline, CDR1 is KGHSH and CDR2 LQKENI. The CDR3: CASSPSGAGTGELFF. The DNA for the CDR3 is TGTGCCAGCTCACCTAGCGGAGCAGGGACCGGGGAGCTGTTTTTT.

This clone was found once. J is TRBJ1-5 and V is TRBV28; TRBD1 matches 11 bases. V lost 5 bases to trimming and J lost 6 bases; unmatched junction nucleotides: 9. The germline V gene has CDR1 MDHEN and CDR2 SYDVKM. The CDR3 runs 16 residues. CDR3: CASSPPGGTGGQPQHF. The CDR3 bases are TGTGCCAGCAGTCCCCCCGGGGGGACAGGGGGTCAGCCCCAGCATTTT.

The rearrangement joins TRBV19 to TRBJ1-5, with D possibly being TRBD1 (5 bases). Per the germline V gene, CDR1 is LNHDA and CDR2 is SQIVND (reference sequence). V lost 1 base to trimming and J lost 2 bases, with 9 bases between them. The CDR3 is 15 residues long. The DNA of the CDR3 is TGTGCCAGTAGTATAGCCGGGGGTGGCAATCAGCCCCAGCATTTT. This codes for CASSIAGGGNQPQHF.

V and J are TRBV6-1 and TRBJ1-5, with a possible D match to TRBD1 (6 bases). The length of the CDR3 is 15 residues. The V gene lost 9 bases and the J gene lost 1 base, with 16 bases spanning the gap. Germline lookup yields CDR1 MNHNS and CDR2 SASEGT. CDR3 protein: CASKPKGESNQPQHF. The CDR3 DNA is TGTGCCAGTAAACCTAAGGGGGAAAGCAATCAGCCCCAGCATTTT.

V is TRBV7-8 and J is TRBJ2-1; D possibly corresponds to TRBD1 (8 bases). CDR3 length: 16 amino acids. CDR1 is SGHVS, CDR2 FQNEAQ, per germline. Trimming cost V 3 bases and J 4 bases, with 16 bases left between them. CDR3 region: CASSFRTGTTYNEQFF. CDR3 in DNA: TGTGCCAGCAGCTTCAGGACAGGGACTACTTACAATGAGCAGTTCTTC. The full variable domain, rest sourced from reference TRBV7-8 and TRBJ2-1, is GAGVSQSPRYKVAKRGQDVALRCDPISGHVSLFWYQQALGQGPEFLTYFQNEAQLDKSGLPSDRFFAERPEGSVSTLKIQRTQQEDSAVYLCASSFRTGTTYNEQFFGPGTRLTVL.

This rearrangement joins TRBV5-6 to TRBJ2-7; 11 bases line up with TRBD1. J gave up 3 bases and V 0 bases, and 2 bases lay outside the gene matches. Per the germline V gene, CDR1 is SGHDT and CDR2 is YYEEEE. The CDR3 spans 15 residues. In DNA form, the CDR3 reads TGTGCCAGCAGCTTGGGGACAGGGGGCTACTACGAGCAGTACTTC. It specifies CASSLGTGGYYEQYF. Full variable domain (rest looked up from reference TRBV5-6 and TRBJ2-7): DAGVTQSPTHLIKTRGQQVTLRCSPKSGHDTVSWYQQALGQGPQFIFQYYEEEERQRGNFPDRFSGHQFPNYSSELNVNALLLGDSALYLCASSLGTGGYYEQYFGPGTRLTVT.

J is TRBJ2-5 and V is TRBV7-2; 9 bases are a match to TRBD2. TRBJ2-7 explains the end of the DNA better; the J call may be wrong. This CDR3 contains 14 residues. Germline V gene data show CDR1 as SGHTA and CDR2 as FQGNSA. CDR3 sequence reads: CASSPSGAVYEQYF. CDR3 coding DNA: TGTGCCAGCAGCCCTAGCGGGGCAGTCTACGAGCAGTACTTC.

This chain connects TRBV4-3 to TRBJ1-6; 7 nucleotides match TRBD1. This CDR3 is 14 amino acids long. Germline-derived CDR1 and CDR2 are LGHNA and YSLEER. The junction had 1 base not matched to a gene; V was cut back by 1 base and J by 7 bases. The CDR3 DNA reads as TGCGCCAGCAGCCAAGCACAGGGGAATTCACCCCTCCACTTT. It yields the protein CASSQAQGNSPLHF.

V and J are TRBV18 and TRBJ2-3; D perhaps matches TRBD2 (5 bases). V was clipped by 1 base and J by 5 bases, with 19 bases between them. The CDR3 spans 17 residues. Germline V gene lookup returns CDR1 KGHSH and CDR2 LQKENI. CDR3 region: CASSPRVLDLAGDTQYF. The CDR3 DNA is TGTGCCAGCTCACCACGAGTGTTGGACTTAGCCGGAGATACGCAGTATTTT.

V and J are TRBV28 and TRBJ2-5; TRBD1 matches at 10 bases. Looked up from germline, CDR1 is MDHEN and CDR2 is SYDVKM. V lost 8 bases, J lost 1 base, and 10 bases stayed unmatched. CDR3 size: 16 residues. CDR3 region: CASRDRGSGAQETQYF. The CDR3 DNA reads as TGTGCCAGCCGGGACAGGGGTAGTGGGGCCCAAGAGACCCAGTACTTC.

The chain uses TRBV7-2 and TRBJ2-5; 8 nucleotides line up with TRBD1. CDR1 and CDR2 (germline): SGHTA, FQGNSA. The length of the CDR3 is 15 residues. Trimming took 5 bases from V and 1 from J; bases not matched to a gene: 6. The CDR3 loop reads CASSPDRGRQETQYF. Here the CDR3 DNA reads TGTGCCAGCAGCCCCGACAGGGGACGCCAAGAGACCCAGTACTTC.